This T cell receptor (beta chain) comes out of a study of tumor-infiltrating lymphocytes in oesophageal squamous cell carcinoma. This clonotype was seen ten or more times. The CDR3 sequence is 15 residues long. V lost 2 bases to trimming and J lost 8 bases; unmatched junction nucleotides: 9. Germline CDR1 reads SGHNT; CDR2 reads YYREEE (reference sequence). TCRdb re-derived calls from the PCR reads in MiXCR, one entry per CDR3 protein. Here the sample spans just under 20,000 distinct CDR3 sequences, roughly two fifths being singletons. This chain connects TRBV5-4 to TRBJ1-4; TRBD1 matches at 7 bases. This sequence was found in a male donor with esophageal squamous cell carcinoma. The sequenced material came from normal esophageal tissue next to the tumor. CDR3: CASSLRQGGGEKLFF. The CDR3 DNA reads as TGTGCCAGCAGCTTAAGACAGGGAGGGGGAGAAAAACTGTTTTTT.